Reported below is one TCR beta chain. The antigen is not known. Patients were newly diagnosed with stage II-IVA oral cavity squamous cell carcinoma without prior systemic or radiation treatment. Analysis of PBMCs was direct, with no culture step. From germline, CDR1 is SGHNT and CDR2 YYREEE (reference sequence). The length of the CDR3 is 14 residues. V was pared by 3 bases and J by 5 bases, with 14 bases between. The data belong to a study of neoadjuvant anti-PD-1 for oral cavity cancer. Study details: Around day 43, patients without progression received a fourth nivolumab dose before surgery. The study's findings and limits: Non-responders to neoadjuvant nivolumab had significantly more clonal PBMC T cells than responders.

Generated by immunoSEQ multiplex PCR, the TCRdb table keeps only in-frame clones and is missing some. The top ten clones hold 2% to 2.5% of a sample with about 12,000 clones, about 65% of them seen once. This sequence was found in a person between 35 and 79 years old with oral cavity squamous cell carcinoma. The V gene is TRBV5-4, the J gene TRBJ2-5; TRBD1 is a possible D gene (7 bases). Sequencing was performed on PBMCs, taken before nivolumab (anti-PD-1) treatment. CDR3 nucleotide sequence: TGTGCCAGCAGCTCGGGACTCAGGGGGGAGACCCAGTACTTC. This codes for CASSSGLRGETQYF.